This passage covers 10 T cell receptor beta chains from one sample sequenced in a study of sequential checkpoint blockade in melanoma. Produced via immunoSEQ multiplex PCR; TCRdb's table is partial and in-frame only. The sample holds fewer than 15,000 clones, around 20% seen once. Specified treatment: randomized to nivolumab then ipilimumab (arm A) or the reverse (arm B). This sample comprised tumor tissue (inferred from file names), obtained from a patient given nivolumab and ipilimumab in sequence. The source of these receptors is a human donor with melanoma.

Ten or more counts support this clone. The chain couples TRBV11-3 to TRBJ1-5; 7 bases fit TRBD1. Germline V gene data show CDR1 as SGHNT and CDR2 as YENEEA. The CDR3 runs to 15 residues. Trimming cost V 4 bases and J 3 bases; bases outside gene matches: 6. CDR3 coding DNA: TGTGCCAGCAGCTCCACAGGGGCCTCCAATCAGCCCCAGCATTTT. This encodes CASSSTGASNQPQHF.

This clone was seen a handful of times. The genes are TRBV9 and TRBJ1-5; TRBD1 is a possible D gene (6 bases). The ends were cut back, 3 bases at V and 1 base at J, with 8 bases in the middle. This CDR3 comprises 14 residues. Germline CDR1 is SGDLS and CDR2 is YYNGEE. This CDR3 reads CASSAGQSNQPQHF. In DNA, the CDR3 is TGTGCCAGCAGCGCAGGACAGAGCAATCAGCCCCAGCATTTT.

This clone was counted only a few times. V and J are TRBV14 and TRBJ2-1; D might be TRBD2 (6 bases). The CDR3 is made up of 13 amino acids. Germline V lookup: CDR1 SGHDN, CDR2 FVKESK. V was shortened by 6 bases and J by 6 bases, with 12 bases between the two germline ends. The CDR3 DNA sequence: TGTGCCAGCAGTCTGACTAGTTTCAATGAGCAGTTCTTC. Translating gives CASSLTSFNEQFF.

This clone has only a few counts. V is TRBV6-8 and J is TRBJ1-1, with 9 bases identical to TRBD1. The CDR3 spans 13 residues. Germline trimming cut 10 bases from V and 4 bases from J; bases unmatched to any gene: 7. Germline values: CDR1 MNHGY, CDR2 SAAAGT. The CDR3 protein is CAISKTGGTEAFF. The CDR3 DNA is TGTGCCATCAGCAAGACAGGGGGCACTGAAGCTTTCTTT.

The chain is built from TRBV5-1 and TRBJ2-2, with a tentative D call TRBD2 (5 bases). The V gene lost 0 bases and the J gene lost 5 bases, with 14 bases spanning the gap. The CDR3 runs 16 residues. Germline lookup yields CDR1 SGHRS and CDR2 YFSETQ. Here the CDR3 DNA reads TGCGCCAGCAGCTTGGTAGGGAGTAGGAGTACCGGGGAGCTGTTTTTT. Translating gives CASSLVGSRSTGELFF.

This clone was found many times. The chain joins TRBV11-3 to TRBJ2-7, with a possible D match to TRBD2 (5 bases). The length of the CDR3 is 14 residues. V lost 8 bases and J lost 1, with 15 bases in between. CDR1 and CDR2 from the germline V gene are SGHNT and YENEEA. The CDR3 DNA is TGTGCCAGCGCTGGAGGAGACTCATCCTACGAGCAGTACTTC. The encoded protein is CASAGGDSSYEQYF. The variable domain in full, completed from reference TRBV11-3 and TRBJ2-7, reads EAGVVQSPRYKIIEKKQPVAFWCNPISGHNTLYWYLQNLGQGPELLIRYENEEAVDDSQLPKDRFSAERLKGVDSTLKIQPAELGDSAVYLCASAGGDSSYEQYFGPGTRLTVT.

This clone was counted once. The rearrangement joins TRBV19 to TRBJ2-1; D is ambiguous. The germline V gene has CDR1 LNHDA and CDR2 SQIVND (reference sequence). The CDR3 has 15 amino acids. The V end was cut by 1 base, the J end by 0 bases, with 7 bases between. CDR3 nucleotides: TGTGCCAGTAGTATAGTTGAAGGCTCCTACAATGAGCAGTTCTTC. Protein product: CASSIVEGSYNEQFF. Together with reference TRBV19 and TRBJ2-1, the CDR3 gives the full variable domain: DGGITQSPKYLFRKEGQNVTLSCEQNLNHDAMYWYRQDPGQGLRLIYYSQIVNDFQKGDIAEGYSVSREKKESFPLTVTSAQKNPTAFYLCASSIVEGSYNEQFFGPGTRLTVL.

Only a few counts were recorded for this clone. CDR3 sequence reads: CASSLLQNTEAFF. The DNA of the CDR3 is TGTGCCAGCAGCTTACTACAGAACACTGAAGCTTTCTTT. The rearrangement links TRBV7-1 to TRBJ1-1; no reliable D call. TRBV7-1 is given ORF status, its function remaining uncertain. CDR3 length equals 13 residues. V shed 4 bases and J shed 1 base, with 7 bases lying between them.

This chain joins TRBV18 and TRBJ2-3, with 9 bases that match TRBD2. Germline V gene lookup returns CDR1 KGHSH and CDR2 LQKENI. Trimming took 2 bases from V and 2 from J; bases not matched to a gene: 2. The CDR3 extends over 15 amino acids. CDR3 bases: TGTGCCAGCTCACCAAGACTAGCGGACACAGATACGCAGTATTTT. It codes for CASSPRLADTDTQYF. The whole variable domain, remainder taken from reference TRBV18 and TRBJ2-3, is NAGVMQNPRHLVRRRGQEARLRCSPMKGHSHVYWYRQLPEEGLKFMVYLQKENIIDESGMPKERFSAEFPKEGPSILRIQQVVRGDSAAYFCASSPRLADTDTQYFGPGTRLTVL.

This clone was seen once. The rearrangement links TRBV28 to TRBJ2-7, with D possibly matching TRBD1 (6 bases). Germline V gene sequence: CDR1 MDHEN, CDR2 SYDVKM. The V and J ends lost 7 bases and 2 bases respectively, with 12 bases between them. This CDR3 comprises 13 residues. CDR3 DNA sequence: TGTGCCAGCATATCCACAGGGACCTACGAGCAGTACTTC. This translates into CASISTGTYEQYF.